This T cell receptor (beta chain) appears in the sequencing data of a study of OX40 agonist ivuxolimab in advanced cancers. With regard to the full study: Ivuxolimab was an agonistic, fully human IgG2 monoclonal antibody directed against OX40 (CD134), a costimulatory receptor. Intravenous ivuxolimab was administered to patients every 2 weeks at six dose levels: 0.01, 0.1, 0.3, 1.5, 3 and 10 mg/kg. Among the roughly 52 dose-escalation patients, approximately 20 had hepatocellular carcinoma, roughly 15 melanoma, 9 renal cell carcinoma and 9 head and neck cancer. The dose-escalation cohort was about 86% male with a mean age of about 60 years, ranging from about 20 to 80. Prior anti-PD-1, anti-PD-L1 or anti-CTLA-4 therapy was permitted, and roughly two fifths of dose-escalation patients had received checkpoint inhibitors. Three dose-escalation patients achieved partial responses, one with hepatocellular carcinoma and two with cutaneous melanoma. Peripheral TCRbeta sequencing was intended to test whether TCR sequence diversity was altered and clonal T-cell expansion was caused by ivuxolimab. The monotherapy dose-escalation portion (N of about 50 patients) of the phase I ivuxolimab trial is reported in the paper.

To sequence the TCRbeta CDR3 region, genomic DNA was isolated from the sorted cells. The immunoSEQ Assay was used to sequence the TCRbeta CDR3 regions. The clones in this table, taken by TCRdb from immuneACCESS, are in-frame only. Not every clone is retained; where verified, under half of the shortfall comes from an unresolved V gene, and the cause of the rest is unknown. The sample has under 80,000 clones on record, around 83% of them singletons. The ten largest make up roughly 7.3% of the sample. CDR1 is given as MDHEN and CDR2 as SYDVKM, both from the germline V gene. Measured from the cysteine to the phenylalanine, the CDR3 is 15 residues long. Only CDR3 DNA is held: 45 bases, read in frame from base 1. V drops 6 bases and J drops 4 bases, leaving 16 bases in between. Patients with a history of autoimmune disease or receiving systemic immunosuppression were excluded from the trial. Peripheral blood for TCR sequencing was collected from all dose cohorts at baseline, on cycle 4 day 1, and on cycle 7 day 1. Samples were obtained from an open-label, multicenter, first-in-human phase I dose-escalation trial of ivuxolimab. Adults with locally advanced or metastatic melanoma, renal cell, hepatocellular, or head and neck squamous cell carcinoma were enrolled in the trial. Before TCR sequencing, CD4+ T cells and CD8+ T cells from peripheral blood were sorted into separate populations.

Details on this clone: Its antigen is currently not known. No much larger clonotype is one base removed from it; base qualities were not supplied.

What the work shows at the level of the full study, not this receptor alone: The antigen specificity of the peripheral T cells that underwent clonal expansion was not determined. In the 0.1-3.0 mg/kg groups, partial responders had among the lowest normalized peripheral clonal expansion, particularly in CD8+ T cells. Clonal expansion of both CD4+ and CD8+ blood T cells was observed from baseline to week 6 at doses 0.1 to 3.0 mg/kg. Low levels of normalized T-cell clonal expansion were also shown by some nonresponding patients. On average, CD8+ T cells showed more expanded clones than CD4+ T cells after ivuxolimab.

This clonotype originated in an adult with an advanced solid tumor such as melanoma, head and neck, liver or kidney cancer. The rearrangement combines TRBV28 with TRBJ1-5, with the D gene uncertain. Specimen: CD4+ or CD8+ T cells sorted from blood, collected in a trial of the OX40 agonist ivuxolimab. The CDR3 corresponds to CASRRIGPSNQPQHF. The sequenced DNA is TGTGCCAGCAGAAGAATAGGGCCATCTAATCAGCCCCAGCATTTT.